This T cell receptor beta chain was documented in a study of T cell responses to AZD1222 COVID-19 vaccine (dated by TCRdb to about 2021). Regarding the complete study: Because spike-specific TCR depth and breadth did not differ between the two schedules, AZD1222 recipients who got a second dose at roughly 4 weeks were pooled with those who got a second dose at roughly 12 weeks. Trial participants were enrolled into age subgroups of 18-55, 56-69 and 70-plus years, which contained approximately 150, 28 and 58 TCR-sequenced participants, respectively. TCR sequencing was performed for 230 to 250 trial participants, of whom about 200 were given two doses of AZD1222 and around 25 were given two doses of MenACWY control vaccine. Overall results and qualifications from the work: Reportedly, close to half of the unique spike-specific TCRs recognized epitopes lying outside the regions that are mutated in the B.1.351 and B.1.1.7 variants. The vaccine-associated CD4 TCRs covered the entire spike protein, and the dominant responses fell in regions 160-218 and 743-854. After two AZD1222 doses, both the breadth and the depth of spike-specific TCRs were significantly higher than at day 0 and than in MenACWY recipients. Only five or six AZD1222 recipients were SARS-CoV-2 seropositive at baseline, limiting conclusions about previously exposed vaccinees. Because no samples from the day 14 peak response were available, repertoires could be characterized only after the peak T cell response. In the small 56-69-year group, the increase in depth fell short of significance, most likely because of low power. Participants were mostly white British, with more females than males. The authors suggested clonal diversity may have been underestimated.

The CDR3 regions of human TCRbeta chains were analyzed by immunosequencing. The paper's data handling went like this. Repertoire TCRs were matched against a reference library of SARS-CoV-2-specific TCRs generated with the MIRA antigen-specificity platform. Breadth was defined as the fraction of unique TCRs that were SARS-CoV-2-associated, and depth was defined as the fraction of total T cells that were SARS-CoV-2-associated. Each spike-specific TCR was assigned to its reactive spike region and to a CD4 or CD8 class using the MIRA data. Log10-transformed breadth and depth values were compared by one-way ANOVA with Sidak's multiple comparisons tests. TCRdb retrieved this table from immuneACCESS and kept in-frame rearrangements only. Not all clones are present; in checked studies, unresolved V genes account for under half, and no reason is known for the remainder. That table furnishes V, J and clone size, whereas the DNA furnished D and trimming. The sample table contains 90,000 to 100,000 clones; only one count was recorded for 85% to 90% of them. The ten largest clonotypes hold around 4% of the sample.

A remark on this clone: Its cognate antigen has yet to be identified. It has no much larger one-base neighbor in the sample; base qualities were not kept.

The time point label for this specimen denotes: baseline before first vaccination. Vaccinee samples were obtained from the UK trials COV001 and COV002, which included a single-blind randomized controlled phase 2/3 trial of AZD1222 (ChAdOx1 nCoV-19) in healthy adults. For TCRbeta chain sequencing, PBMC samples from trial participants were taken at day 0 and at day 28 after the second dose. Sequenced here: peripheral blood, sampled on day 0 of AZD1222 vaccination. The receptor's source is an adult in good health.

The DNA reads as follows: TGCGCCAGCAGCGAGGGGGAGGGTCGAGGCACCGGGGAGCTGTTTTTT. Its protein reads: CASSEGEGRGTGELFF. The V and J genes are TRBV5-1 and TRBJ2-2; 7 matching bases give a weak D call of TRBD2. At the junction V is shortened by 4 bases and J by 4 bases, with 17 bases in between. The CDR3 contains 16 residues, cysteine and phenylalanine counted. Left in the record is the CDR3 DNA by itself, 48 bases read in frame from the first base. The germline V gene provides CDR1 SGHRS and CDR2 YFSETQ.